This is a list of T cell receptor beta chains from one sample in a study of early T cells in non-severe SARS-CoV-2 infection. Each CDR3 protein is one row after TCRdb ran MiXCR on the 5' RACE reads. The sample holds about 110,000 distinct CDR3 sequences, over 10% seen once. The sequenced sample was whole blood. The receptors here all came from an adult who was a healthcare worker with PCR-confirmed SARS-CoV-2 infection or an uninfected control (not recorded which). The CDR3 runs from the conserved cysteine through the conserved F or W.

>TRBJ1-2|TRBV7-9
CASSVQGNYGYTF
>TRBJ2-7|TRBV28
CASSLWDPSGEQYF
>TRBJ2-7|TRBV6-5
CASRPVGGWEQYF
>TRBJ2-2|TRBV20-1
CSANIAGVPNTGELFF
>TRBJ1-1|TRBV18
CASSPLRSGLRTEAFF
>TRBJ2-2|TRBV7-3
CASSSGSTGELFF
>TRBJ1-4|TRBV7-9
CASSLMGSASNEKLFF
>TRBJ1-5|TRBV24-1
CATGSKQGTQPQHF
>TRBJ2-7|TRBV20-1
CSAQSGEGSYEQYF
>TRBJ2-7|TRBV18
CASSPPNGIGPYEQYF
>TRBJ2-7|TRBV5-1
CASSLGGASYEQYF
>TRBJ1-1|TRBV28
CASSSPGSTEAFF
>TRBJ1-5|TRBV3-1
CASSPQGASNQPQHF
>TRBJ2-7|TRBV25-1
CASSEGQSYEQYF
>TRBJ2-7|TRBV20-1
CSVRYQGLQYF
>TRBJ1-3|TRBV14
CASSTKNTIYF
>TRBJ1-6|TRBV18
CASRRTSDSPLHF
>TRBJ1-1|TRBV2
CASTQRPNTEAFF
>TRBJ2-1|TRBV2
CASSEAREQFF
>TRBJ2-7|TRBV18
CASSPTFPRLAGVGVSTYEQYF
>TRBJ2-2|TRBV2
CASTRDSHLFF
>TRBJ1-4|TRBV29-1
CSVRTGGGEKLFF
>TRBJ1-5|TRBV20-1
CSARKGGNQPQHF
>TRBJ1-6|TRBV9
CASSVGARGRNSPLHF
>TRBJ2-7|TRBV12-3/TRBV12-4
CASSGSFGSYEQYF
>TRBJ2-1|TRBV28
CASGGAYNEQFF
>TRBJ1-5|TRBV28
CASSLLRGGNQPQHF
>TRBJ1-4|TRBV7-9
CASSLTNEKLFF
>TRBJ2-5|TRBV29-1
CSVVPGQETQYF
>TRBJ1-2|TRBV6-1
CASGSYGYTF
>TRBJ1-1|TRBV20-1
CSGLGGATEAFF
>TRBJ2-3|TRBV11-2
CASSSRRLAGLLPGADTQYF
>TRBJ1-6|TRBV7-3
CASSNGPSSPLHF
>TRBJ2-5|TRBV7-6
CASSPGSPETQYF
>TRBJ2-5|TRBV5-1
CASSFQGAETQYF
>TRBJ1-2|TRBV12-3/TRBV12-4
CASSLGFDYGYTF
>TRBJ2-2|TRBV5-1
CASSLRRGYTGELFF
>TRBJ2-2|TRBV27
CASSMHYTGELFF
>TRBJ2-3|TRBV9
CASSVATGGVDTQYF